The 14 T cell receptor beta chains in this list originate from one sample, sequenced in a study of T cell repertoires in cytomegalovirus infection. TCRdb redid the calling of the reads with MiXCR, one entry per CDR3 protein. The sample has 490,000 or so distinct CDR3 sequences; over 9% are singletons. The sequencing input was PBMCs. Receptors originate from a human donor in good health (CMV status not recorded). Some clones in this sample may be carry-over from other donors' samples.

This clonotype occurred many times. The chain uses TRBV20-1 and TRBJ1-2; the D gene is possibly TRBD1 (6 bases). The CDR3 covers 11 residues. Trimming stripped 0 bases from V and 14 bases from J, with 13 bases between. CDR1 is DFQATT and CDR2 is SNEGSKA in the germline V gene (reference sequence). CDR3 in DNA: TGCAGTGCTAGAGATCTACAGGGTCCAACCTTC. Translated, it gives CSARDLQGPTF.

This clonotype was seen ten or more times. Here the CDR3 DNA reads TGTGCCAGCAGCATTTACCGGGACAGGGGTGGTCAGCCCCAGCATTTT. Residues: CASSIYRDRGGQPQHF. The V and J genes are TRBV5-8 and TRBJ1-5; the match to TRBD1 covers 10 bases. Trimming took 4 bases from V and 6 from J; bases not matched to a gene: 10. The CDR3 covers 16 residues. Germline values: CDR1 SGHTS, CDR2 YDEGEE.

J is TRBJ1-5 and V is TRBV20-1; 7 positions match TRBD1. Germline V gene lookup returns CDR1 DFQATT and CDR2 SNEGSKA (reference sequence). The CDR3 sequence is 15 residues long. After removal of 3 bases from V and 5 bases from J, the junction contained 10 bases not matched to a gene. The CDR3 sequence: CSASHTGTAYQPQHF. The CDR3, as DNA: TGCAGTGCTAGCCATACCGGGACAGCATATCAGCCCCAGCATTTT.

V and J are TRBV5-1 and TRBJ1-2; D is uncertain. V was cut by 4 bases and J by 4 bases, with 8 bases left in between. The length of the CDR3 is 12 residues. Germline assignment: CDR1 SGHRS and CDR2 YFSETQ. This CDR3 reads CASSGEGYGYTF. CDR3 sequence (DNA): TGCGCCAGCAGCGGGGAAGGCTATGGCTACACCTTC.

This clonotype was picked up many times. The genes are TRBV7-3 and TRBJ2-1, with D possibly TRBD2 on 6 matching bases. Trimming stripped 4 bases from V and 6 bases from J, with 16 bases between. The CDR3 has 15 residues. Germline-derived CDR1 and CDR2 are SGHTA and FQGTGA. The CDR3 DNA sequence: TGTGCCAGCAGCTCAAAACCCGGGACTGCCAATGAGCAGTTCTTC. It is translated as CASSSKPGTANEQFF.

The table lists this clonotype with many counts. The CDR3 coding sequence is TGTGCCAGCAGCTTAGGGATCACAGGGAGCGATCAGCCCCAGCATTTT. Protein: CASSLGITGSDQPQHF. V usage is TRBV7-6 and J usage is TRBJ1-5; tentatively, D is TRBD1 (6 bases). The germline V and J ends were trimmed by 1 base and 5 bases, with 15 bases remaining between them. Germline V gene lookup returns CDR1 SGHVS and CDR2 FNYEAQ. This CDR3 is 16 amino acids long.

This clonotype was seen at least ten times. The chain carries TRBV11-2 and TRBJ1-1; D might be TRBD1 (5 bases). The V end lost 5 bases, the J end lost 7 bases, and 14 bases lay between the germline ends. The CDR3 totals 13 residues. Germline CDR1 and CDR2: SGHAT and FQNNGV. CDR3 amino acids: CASSLGYRSEAFF. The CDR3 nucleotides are TGTGCCAGCAGCCTCGGATACAGGAGTGAAGCTTTCTTT.

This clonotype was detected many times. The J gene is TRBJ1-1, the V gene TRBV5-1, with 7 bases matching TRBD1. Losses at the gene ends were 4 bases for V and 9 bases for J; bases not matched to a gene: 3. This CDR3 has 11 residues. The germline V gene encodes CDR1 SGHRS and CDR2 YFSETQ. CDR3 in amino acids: CASSVDRQAFF. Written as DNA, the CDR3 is TGCGCCAGCAGCGTGGACAGGCAAGCTTTCTTT.

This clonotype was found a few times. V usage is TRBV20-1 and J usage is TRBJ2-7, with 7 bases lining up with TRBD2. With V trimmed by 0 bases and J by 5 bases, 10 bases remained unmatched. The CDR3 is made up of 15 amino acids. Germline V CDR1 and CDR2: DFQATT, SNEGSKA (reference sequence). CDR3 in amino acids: CSARDPTRGENEQYF. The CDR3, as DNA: TGCAGTGCTAGAGATCCGACCCGGGGGGAGAACGAGCAGTACTTC.

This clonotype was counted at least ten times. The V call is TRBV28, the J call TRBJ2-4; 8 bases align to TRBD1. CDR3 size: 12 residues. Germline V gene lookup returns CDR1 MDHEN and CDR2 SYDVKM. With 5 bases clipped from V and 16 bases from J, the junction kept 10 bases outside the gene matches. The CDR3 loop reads CASSPWTGIPYF. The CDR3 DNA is TGTGCCAGCAGTCCTTGGACAGGGATCCCTTACTTC.

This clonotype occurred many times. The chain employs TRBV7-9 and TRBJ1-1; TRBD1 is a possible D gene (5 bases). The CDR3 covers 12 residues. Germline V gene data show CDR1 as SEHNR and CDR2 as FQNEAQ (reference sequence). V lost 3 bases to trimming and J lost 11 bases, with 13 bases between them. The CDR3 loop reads CASSLLTESAFF. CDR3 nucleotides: TGTGCCAGCAGCTTGTTGACAGAGAGCGCTTTCTTT.

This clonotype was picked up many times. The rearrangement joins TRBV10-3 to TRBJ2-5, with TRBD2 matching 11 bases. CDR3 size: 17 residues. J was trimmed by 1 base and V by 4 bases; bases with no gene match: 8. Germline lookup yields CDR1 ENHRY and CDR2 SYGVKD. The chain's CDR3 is CAISAPPGLAAQETQYF. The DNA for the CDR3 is TGTGCCATCAGTGCCCCACCGGGACTAGCGGCCCAAGAGACCCAGTACTTC.

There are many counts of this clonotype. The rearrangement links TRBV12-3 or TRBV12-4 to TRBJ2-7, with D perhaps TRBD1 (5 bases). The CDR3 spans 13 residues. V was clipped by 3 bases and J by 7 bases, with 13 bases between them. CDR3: CASSFQGMGEQYF. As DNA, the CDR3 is TGTGCCAGCAGTTTTCAGGGAATGGGTGAGCAGTACTTC.

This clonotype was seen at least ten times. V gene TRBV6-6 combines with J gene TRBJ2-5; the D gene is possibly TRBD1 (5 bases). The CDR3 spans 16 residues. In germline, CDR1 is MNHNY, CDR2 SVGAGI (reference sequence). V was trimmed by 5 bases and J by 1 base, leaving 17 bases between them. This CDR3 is CASSEVAGYSQETQYF. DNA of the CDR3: TGTGCCAGCAGTGAGGTAGCAGGGTATAGCCAAGAGACCCAGTACTTC.